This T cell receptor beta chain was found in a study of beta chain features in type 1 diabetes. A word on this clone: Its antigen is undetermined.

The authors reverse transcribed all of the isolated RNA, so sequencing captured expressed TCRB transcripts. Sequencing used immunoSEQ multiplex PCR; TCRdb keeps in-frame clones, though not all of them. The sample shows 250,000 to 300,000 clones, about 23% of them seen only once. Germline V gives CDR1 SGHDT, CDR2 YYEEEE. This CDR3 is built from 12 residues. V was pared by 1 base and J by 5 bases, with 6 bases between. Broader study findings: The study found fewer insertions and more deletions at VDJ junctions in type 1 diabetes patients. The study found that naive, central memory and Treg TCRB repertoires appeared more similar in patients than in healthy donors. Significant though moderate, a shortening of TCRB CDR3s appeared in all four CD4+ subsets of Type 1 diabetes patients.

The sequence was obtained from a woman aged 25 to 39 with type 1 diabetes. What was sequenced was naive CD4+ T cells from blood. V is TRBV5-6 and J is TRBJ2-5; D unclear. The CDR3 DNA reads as TGTGCCAGCAGCTTGAATGCGGAGACCCAGTACTTC. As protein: CASSLNAETQYF.